One sample yielded the 4 T cell receptor beta chains listed below, sequenced in a study of molecular identifiers for immune sequencing clone quantification. TCRdb analysed the PCR reads with MiXCR anew, one entry per CDR3 protein. The table lists about half a million distinct CDR3 sequences, approximately 25% of them singletons. Sequenced input: naive CD8+ T cells from blood, with Jurkat cell RNA spiked in. Subset specified: FACS-sorted CD8+CD4-CCR7+CD45RA+ naive T cells. These receptors were obtained from a human donor in good health. Some libraries in this study had Jurkat cell RNA spiked in.

Notes on this clonotype: A read error may account for a junction end that differs from germline. The chain carries TRBV6-8 and TRBJ2-3; weak D call: TRBD2 (7 bases). In germline, CDR1 is MNHGY, CDR2 SAAAGT. The CDR3 sequence is 19 residues long. CDR3 sequence (DNA): TGTGTCAGCAGTTACGACCCCCTAGGACCGGGGGGCGCGACAGATACGCAGTATTTT. Amino acid sequence: CVSSYDPLGPGGATDTQYF.

The V call is TRBV7-9, the J call TRBJ1-1; D is undetermined. Trimming shortened V by 8 bases and J by 6 bases, and 13 bases separated the two germline ends. Germline CDR1 SEHNR, CDR2 FQNEAQ (reference sequence). The CDR3 length is 12 residues. CDR3 bases: TGTGCCAGCTTAGAGGGAGGATCTGAAGCTTTCTTT. It yields the protein CASLEGGSEAFF.

Comment on this clonotype: The conserved phenylalanine or tryptophan is not found at the CDR3 terminus, so this likely reflects a read error. The V and J genes are TRBV19 and TRBJ1-1; D remains unclear. Per germline, CDR1 LNHDA and CDR2 SQIVND (reference sequence). V lost 1 base to trimming and J lost 0 bases, with 3 bases between them. This CDR3 is 13 amino acids long. CDR3 region: CASSIAMNTEAFS. CDR3 coding DNA: TGTGCCAGTAGTATAGCCATGAACACTGAAGCTTTCTCT.

The chain uses TRBV7-3 and TRBJ2-3, with a tentative D call TRBD1 (5 bases). Germline V gene data show CDR1 as SGHTA and CDR2 as FQGTGA. The CDR3 contains 14 residues. Trimming took 6 bases from V and 4 from J, leaving 14 bases between them. The CDR3 sequence is CASRIAQGSDTQYF. The CDR3 bases are TGTGCCAGCAGAATAGCCCAGGGTTCAGATACGCAGTATTTT.